The entry that follows covers one T cell receptor beta chain sequence. Enrollees, about 18 to 89 years old, lived in approximately 25 US areas. This sample stems from a study of blood T cell repertoires in COVID-19. Study-level background: Nucleic acid was either cDNA or gDNA, and it came from T cells, B-cell-depleted T cells, or PBMCs.

Per the study methods: Reference gene primer amplification gave estimated nucleated cell counts. Assay used: immunoSEQ multiplex PCR; TCRdb lists only in-frame clones, some missing. V, J and clone size are those of that table, while D and trimming were read from the DNA. This sample has some 240,000 clones, with 86% found just once. The germline V gene encodes CDR1 WSHSY and CDR2 SAAADI. V was trimmed by 5 bases and J by 1 base, leaving 15 bases between them. This CDR3 has 16 amino acids. The V and J genes are TRBV10-2 and TRBJ2-1; D not certain. Sequenced material: PBMCs or T cells enriched from blood (not recorded which). This TCR derives from a middle-aged woman with acute COVID-19. CDR3 sequence reads: CASSIMETASYNEQFF. CDR3 sequence (DNA): TGCGCCAGCAGTATAATGGAAACAGCTTCCTACAATGAGCAGTTCTTC.